These T cell receptor beta chains were read from a single sample in a study of identical twins. TCRdb re-called the 5' RACE reads through MiXCR, storing one row per CDR3 protein. The table lists 1.5 million to 2 million distinct CDR3 sequences, around a third of them singletons. Material: cord blood. All receptors come from a newborn girl in good health. Each CDR3 is given with its conserved first and last residue. The D gene is left open where the match is weak. Size tells how often a clone was seen (once, few, many) or the class of an expanded clone, and some rows leave it out.

CDR3: CASSRRQHYGYTF
DNA: TGTGCCAGCAGCCGCCGACAGCATTATGGCTACACCTTC
length: 13
V: TRBV14
size: NA
J: TRBJ1-2
D: NA

CDR3: CASSFVPSGIFSDTQYF
DNA: TGTGCCAGCAGTTTTGTCCCTAGCGGGATTTTCTCAGATACGCAGTATTTT
length: 17
V: TRBV28
size: NA
J: TRBJ2-3
D: TRBD2

CDR3: CASSQVATSGSYEQYF
DNA: TGCGCCAGCAGCCAAGTTGCAACTAGCGGGAGTTACGAGCAGTACTTC
length: 16
V: TRBV4-1
size: few
J: TRBJ2-7
D: TRBD2

CDR3: CASSLADRVGYTF
DNA: TGCGCCAGCAGCTTGGCGGACAGGGTGGGCTACACCTTC
length: 13
V: TRBV5-1
size: NA
J: TRBJ1-2
D: TRBD1

CDR3: CASSQGGAANQPQHF
DNA: TGTGCCAGCAGCCAGGGAGGAGCAGCCAATCAGCCCCAGCATTTT
length: 15
V: TRBV3-1
size: few
J: TRBJ1-5
D: NA

CDR3: CASRTSGGAYNEQFF
DNA: TGTGCCAGCAGGACTAGCGGGGGCGCTTACAATGAGCAGTTCTTC
length: 15
V: TRBV2
size: many
J: TRBJ2-1
D: TRBD2

CDR3: CSAFYPTGPGPQHF
DNA: TGCAGTGCTTTCTACCCGACAGGCCCAGGGCCCCAGCATTTT
length: 14
V: TRBV20-1
size: few
J: TRBJ1-5
D: NA

CDR3: CASSLYGLTEAFF
DNA: TGCGCCAGCAGCTTGTATGGCCTTACTGAAGCTTTCTTT
length: 13
V: TRBV5-1
size: few
J: TRBJ1-1
D: NA

CDR3: CASSRRPGTGTDGAFF
DNA: TGTGCCAGCAGCCGTCGTCCCGGGACAGGGACCGACGGAGCTTTCTTT
length: 16
V: TRBV3-1
size: few
J: TRBJ1-1
D: TRBD1

CDR3: CSAGQGALQHF
DNA: TGCAGTGCCGGACAGGGGGCTCTCCAGCATTTT
length: 11
V: TRBV20-1
size: NA
J: TRBJ1-5
D: TRBD1

CDR3: CSAPLVSYEQYF
DNA: TGCAGTGCTCCTTTGGTTTCCTACGAGCAGTACTTC
length: 12
V: TRBV20-1
size: few
J: TRBJ2-7
D: NA

CDR3: CASNRQGSNQPQHF
DNA: TGTGCCAGCAACCGACAGGGCTCCAATCAGCCCCAGCATTTT
length: 14
V: TRBV6-1
size: NA
J: TRBJ1-5
D: TRBD1

CDR3: CASSSSISGRTDGVKNIQYF
DNA: TGTGCCAGCAGTTCCTCGATTAGCGGGAGGACCGATGGGGTCAAAAACATTCAGTACTTC
length: 20
V: TRBV12-3/TRBV12-4
size: few
J: TRBJ2-4
D: TRBD2

CDR3: CASSQGFWGAGDTQYF
DNA: TGCGCCAGCAGCCAGGGTTTCTGGGGGGCAGGAGATACGCAGTATTTT
length: 16
V: TRBV4-1
size: NA
J: TRBJ2-3
D: NA

CDR3: CASSQERLAAWLGNEQFF
DNA: TGTGCCAGCAGCCAAGAGAGGTTAGCCGCGTGGTTAGGGAATGAGCAGTTCTTC
length: 18
V: TRBV3-1
size: NA
J: TRBJ2-1
D: NA

CDR3: CASSRRDRENEKLFF
DNA: TGCGCCAGCAGCCGTAGGGACAGGGAAAATGAAAAACTGTTTTTT
length: 15
V: TRBV4-1
size: NA
J: TRBJ1-4
D: TRBD1

CDR3: CSARNSRDPPYEQFF
DNA: TGCAGTGCTAGAAATTCCCGGGACCCACCCTACGAGCAGTTCTTC
length: 15
V: TRBV20-1
size: NA
J: TRBJ2-1
D: NA

CDR3: CASSPEAGYAEAFF
DNA: TGTGCCAGCAGCCCAGAGGCAGGGTACGCTGAAGCTTTCTTT
length: 14
V: TRBV3-1
size: few
J: TRBJ1-1
D: NA

CDR3: CASSLAGTASSYEQYF
DNA: TGTGCCAGCAGTTTAGCGGGGACAGCCAGCTCCTACGAGCAGTACTTC
length: 16
V: TRBV28
size: few
J: TRBJ2-7
D: NA

CDR3: CASSPTSGGPRSGPDTQYF
DNA: TGTGCCAGCAGTCCTACTAGCGGGGGGCCCCGATCTGGCCCAGATACGCAGTATTTT
length: 19
V: TRBV6-1
size: NA
J: TRBJ2-3
D: TRBD2

CDR3: CASSHPTGMNTEAFF
DNA: TGTGCCAGCAGCCACCCGACAGGGATGAACACTGAAGCTTTCTTT
length: 15
V: TRBV7-8
size: NA
J: TRBJ1-1
D: TRBD1

CDR3: CASSISGDASYEQYF
DNA: TGTGCCAGCAGCATTTCGGGAGACGCCTCCTACGAGCAGTACTTC
length: 15
V: TRBV27
size: NA
J: TRBJ2-7
D: NA

CDR3: CSAGKADRVGTEAFF
DNA: TGCAGTGCTGGGAAGGCGGACAGGGTGGGTACTGAAGCTTTCTTT
length: 15
V: TRBV20-1
size: few
J: TRBJ1-1
D: TRBD1

CDR3: CASSLGGRGRAEAFF
DNA: TGTGCCAGCAGCTTAGGAGGCAGGGGGAGAGCTGAAGCTTTCTTT
length: 15
V: TRBV7-9
size: NA
J: TRBJ1-1
D: TRBD1

CDR3: CSARSSTGVGQPQHF
DNA: TGCAGTGCCCGGAGTTCGACAGGGGTTGGGCAGCCCCAGCATTTT
length: 15
V: TRBV20-1
size: few
J: TRBJ1-5
D: TRBD1

CDR3: CSAREPGQDSYSNQPQHF
DNA: TGCAGTGCTAGAGAACCGGGACAGGACTCCTATAGCAATCAGCCCCAGCATTTT
length: 18
V: TRBV20-1
size: NA
J: TRBJ1-5
D: TRBD1

CDR3: CSVVTGINYGYTF
DNA: TGCAGCGTGGTGACAGGGATTAACTATGGCTACACCTTC
length: 13
V: TRBV29-1
size: few
J: TRBJ1-2
D: TRBD1

CDR3: CASSLGARGNTEAFF
DNA: TGTGCCAGCAGCTTGGGCGCCAGGGGGAACACTGAAGCTTTCTTT
length: 15
V: TRBV11-2
size: few
J: TRBJ1-1
D: NA

CDR3: CASSPRDRYYNEQYF
DNA: TGTGCCAGCAGCCCCCGGGACAGGTACTACAATGAGCAGTACTTC
length: 15
V: TRBV7-2
size: NA
J: TRBJ2-5
D: TRBD1

CDR3: CASSEYVTGDGYTF
DNA: TGTGCCAGCAGTGAATATGTGACAGGGGATGGCTACACCTTC
length: 14
V: TRBV25-1
size: NA
J: TRBJ1-2
D: TRBD1

CDR3: CASSATSSYNEQFF
DNA: TGTGCCAGCAGTGCTACGAGCTCCTACAATGAGCAGTTCTTC
length: 14
V: TRBV27
size: few
J: TRBJ2-1
D: NA

CDR3: CSARRTSDKQFF
DNA: TGCAGTGCTAGGCGGACTAGCGACAAGCAGTTCTTC
length: 12
V: TRBV20-1
size: few
J: TRBJ2-1
D: TRBD2

CDR3: CAIGAATGSNQPQHF
DNA: TGTGCCATCGGCGCGGCGACGGGGAGCAATCAGCCCCAGCATTTT
length: 15
V: TRBV10-3
size: NA
J: TRBJ1-5
D: NA

CDR3: CAISESVQGNYGYTF
DNA: TGTGCCATCAGTGAGTCAGTCCAGGGGAACTATGGCTACACCTTC
length: 15
V: TRBV10-3
size: many
J: TRBJ1-2
D: NA

CDR3: CASSFPGTSGRADEQYF
DNA: TGTGCCAGCAGTTTCCCCGGGACTAGCGGGAGGGCTGACGAGCAGTACTTC
length: 17
V: TRBV28
size: few
J: TRBJ2-7
D: TRBD2

CDR3: CASSEGQEVANVLTF
DNA: TGTGCCAGCAGTGAGGGCCAGGAGGTGGCCAACGTCCTGACTTTC
length: 15
V: TRBV2
size: few
J: TRBJ2-6
D: NA

CDR3: CASGLAGGTTDTQYF
DNA: TGTGCCAGTGGACTAGCGGGAGGGACCACAGATACGCAGTATTTT
length: 15
V: TRBV6-2/TRBV6-3
size: few
J: TRBJ2-3
D: TRBD2

CDR3: CASTPSAGRTSGPSSYNEQFF
DNA: TGTGCCAGCACCCCAAGTGCCGGGAGGACTAGCGGGCCGAGCTCCTACAATGAGCAGTTCTTC
length: 21
V: TRBV12-3/TRBV12-4
size: NA
J: TRBJ2-1
D: TRBD2

CDR3: CASSLGPVGAYEQYF
DNA: TGTGCCAGCAGCTTGGGTCCCGTCGGTGCCTACGAGCAGTACTTC
length: 15
V: TRBV5-5
size: NA
J: TRBJ2-7
D: NA

CDR3: CATSDSLVTEAFF
DNA: TGTGCCACCAGTGATTCCCTGGTTACTGAAGCTTTCTTT
length: 13
V: TRBV24-1
size: NA
J: TRBJ1-1
D: NA

CDR3: CASSLAGGSSYNEQYF
DNA: TGCGCCAGCAGCTTAGCGGGGGGGAGCTCCTACAATGAGCAGTACTTC
length: 16
V: TRBV5-1
size: few
J: TRBJ2-7
D: TRBD2

CDR3: CASSLFEVGLSSYNEQFF
DNA: TGTGCCAGCAGCTTATTTGAGGTTGGGTTGAGCTCCTACAATGAGCAGTTCTTC
length: 18
V: TRBV7-2
size: many
J: TRBJ2-1
D: NA

CDR3: CATSRENKGLYNEQFF
DNA: TGTGCCACCAGCAGAGAGAACAAGGGGCTTTACAATGAGCAGTTCTTC
length: 16
V: TRBV15
size: NA
J: TRBJ2-1
D: NA

CDR3: CASSFPPSETQYF
DNA: TGTGCCAGCAGTTTCCCCCCGTCGGAGACCCAGTACTTC
length: 13
V: TRBV12-3/TRBV12-4
size: NA
J: TRBJ2-5
D: NA

CDR3: CASSGDRGLEKLFF
DNA: TGTGCCAGCAGCGGGGACAGGGGGCTTGAAAAACTGTTTTTT
length: 14
V: TRBV6-5
size: few
J: TRBJ1-4
D: TRBD1

CDR3: CSARVPSGSDEQYF
DNA: TGCAGTGCTAGAGTCCCTAGCGGGAGTGACGAGCAGTACTTC
length: 14
V: TRBV20-1
size: NA
J: TRBJ2-7
D: TRBD2

CDR3: CASSKASDASGSSDEQFF
DNA: TGTGCCAGCAGCAAAGCCAGTGACGCTAGCGGGAGTAGTGATGAGCAGTTCTTC
length: 18
V: TRBV21-1
size: few
J: TRBJ2-1
D: NA

CDR3: CASSPGQGVGNEKLFF
DNA: TGCGCCAGCAGCCCCGGACAGGGGGTGGGAAATGAAAAACTGTTTTTT
length: 16
V: TRBV5-1
size: NA
J: TRBJ1-4
D: TRBD1

CDR3: CSARDPLAGRKQYF
DNA: TGCAGTGCTAGAGATCCCCTAGCGGGCCGAAAGCAGTACTTC
length: 14
V: TRBV20-1
size: NA
J: TRBJ2-5
D: TRBD2

CDR3: CASSLGQGGVRVRQYF
DNA: TGTGCCAGCAGTCTCGGACAGGGTGGGGTGAGGGTTAGGCAGTATTTT
length: 16
V: TRBV25-1
size: few
J: TRBJ2-3
D: TRBD1

CDR3: CASTRGGARDPEQFF
DNA: TGTGCCAGCACCCGGGGCGGGGCCCGAGATCCTGAGCAGTTCTTC
length: 15
V: TRBV2
size: NA
J: TRBJ2-1
D: NA

CDR3: CASSSTGTSFRNEQFF
DNA: TGTGCCAGCAGCTCGACCGGGACTAGCTTTAGGAATGAGCAGTTCTTC
length: 16
V: TRBV7-9
size: NA
J: TRBJ2-1
D: TRBD2

CDR3: CASSPLFQRMSSGANVLTF
DNA: TGTGCCAGCTCACCACTCTTTCAAAGGATGAGCTCTGGGGCCAACGTCCTGACTTTC
length: 19
V: TRBV18
size: NA
J: TRBJ2-6
D: NA

CDR3: CASKFYGGPMNTEAFF
DNA: TGTGCCAGCAAGTTTTATGGCGGCCCCATGAACACTGAAGCTTTCTTT
length: 16
V: TRBV6-5
size: NA
J: TRBJ1-1
D: NA

CDR3: CASSLSSGRGYNEQFF
DNA: TGCGCCAGCAGCTTATCTAGCGGGAGAGGATACAATGAGCAGTTCTTC
length: 16
V: TRBV5-1
size: many
J: TRBJ2-1
D: TRBD2

CDR3: CASSTPGGLEKLFF
DNA: TGTGCCAGCAGCACACCCGGGGGCCTTGAAAAACTGTTTTTT
length: 14
V: TRBV5-5
size: NA
J: TRBJ1-4
D: NA

CDR3: CASSLLWGAGYGYTF
DNA: TGCGCCAGCAGCCTCCTATGGGGGGCAGGCTATGGCTACACCTTC
length: 15
V: TRBV4-1
size: NA
J: TRBJ1-2
D: NA

CDR3: CASSLTLGQGNEQYF
DNA: TGTGCCAGCTCCCTCACCCTCGGACAGGGCAATGAGCAGTACTTC
length: 15
V: TRBV18
size: NA
J: TRBJ2-7
D: TRBD1

CDR3: CSVQGDFYEQYF
DNA: TGCAGCGTCCAGGGGGATTTCTACGAGCAGTACTTC
length: 12
V: TRBV29-1
size: few
J: TRBJ2-7
D: TRBD1